This section outlines one T cell receptor beta chain sequence together with its context. 13 Jbeta primers and 60 Vbeta primers were used for the PCR. Clones were sequenced by immunoSEQ multiplex PCR, and TCRdb holds only the in-frame ones, with some missing. The table has some 180,000 clones, 76% seen once. This sample is drawn from a study of cytomegalovirus exposure and HLA in healthy donors. The CDR3 spans 15 residues. Trimming took off 6 bases at V and 2 bases at J, with 14 bases between the two ends. Germline CDR1 is MDHEN and CDR2 is SYDVKM. The sequence was obtained from a woman in her 30s in good health and CMV-seropositive. The sample taken for sequencing was PBMCs. V usage is TRBV28 and J usage is TRBJ2-4; D is perhaps TRBD2 (5 bases). The CDR3 loop is CASSPGQRPKNIQYF. The CDR3 bases are TGTGCCAGCAGCCCCGGCCAGCGGCCCAAAAACATTCAGTACTTC.